Each of the 18 T cell receptor beta chains below was sequenced from the same sample in a study of T cell repertoires in cytomegalovirus infection. No antigen has been assigned to these receptors. TCRdb ran MiXCR on the reads and lists one entry per CDR3 protein. The data hold 750,000 to 900,000 distinct CDR3 sequences, with under 35% observed a single time. This specimen consisted of cultured CD8+ T cells from PBMCs, obtained from culture after CMV antigen stimulation. The receptors here all came from a human donor in good health (CMV status not recorded). Some clones in this sample may be carry-over from other donors' samples.

The table lists this clonotype with a few counts. The rearrangement uses TRBV28 and TRBJ2-1; 7 bases map to TRBD1. With 6 bases clipped from V and 4 bases from J, the junction kept 9 bases outside the gene matches. The CDR3 has 15 residues. Germline-derived CDR1 and CDR2 are MDHEN and SYDVKM. This CDR3 reads CASSEGDRVYNEQFF. In nucleotides, the CDR3 is TGTGCCAGCAGCGAGGGGGACAGAGTTTACAATGAGCAGTTCTTC.

This clonotype was counted between two and nine times. The rearrangement joins TRBV4-1 to TRBJ2-2; 8 bases match TRBD1. In germline, CDR1 is MGHRA, CDR2 YSYEKL. The CDR3 covers 17 residues. The ends lost 0 bases at V and 4 bases at J; junction bases unmatched: 7. The CDR3 nucleotides read TGCGCCAGCAGCCAAGATCCGGACAGGGATCTCACCGGGGAGCTGTTTTTT. Protein: CASSQDPDRDLTGELFF.

The chain joins TRBV19 to TRBJ2-5; D possibly corresponds to TRBD2 (6 bases). The CDR3 sequence is 15 residues long. Trimming took off 7 bases at V and 1 base at J, with 16 bases between the two ends. CDR1 is LNHDA and CDR2 is SQIVND in the germline V gene (reference sequence). The CDR3 region is CASTPAGKSQETQYF. The CDR3 DNA sequence: TGTGCCAGTACTCCCGCGGGGAAGAGCCAAGAGACCCAGTACTTC.

This clonotype was detected only once. This chain connects TRBV19 to TRBJ2-7, with no clear D. The germline V and J ends were trimmed by 5 bases and 3 bases, with 11 bases remaining between them. This CDR3 has 13 amino acids. The germline gives CDR1 LNHDA, CDR2 SQIVND (reference sequence). The CDR3 reads CASSPPRSYEQYF. CDR3 in DNA: TGTGCCAGTAGTCCCCCGCGAAGCTACGAGCAGTACTTC.

On this clonotype itself: Germline is not matched at one junction end, which may reflect a read error. The chain has TRBV12-3 or TRBV12-4 and TRBJ2-6; the D is unclear. The CDR3 contains 13 residues. In nucleotides, the CDR3 is TGTGTCAGCAGTTTAGGTGGGGCCAACGTCCTGACTTTC. As protein: CVSSLGGANVLTF.

This clonotype came up a few times. This sequence joins TRBV7-6 and TRBJ2-5; D is unresolved. This CDR3 has 14 residues. Germline CDR1 SGHVS, CDR2 FNYEAQ. V dropped 6 bases and J dropped 0 bases, with 11 bases sitting between them. CDR3 coding DNA: TGTGCCAGCAGGACCCCAGAGTACCAAGAGACCCAGTACTTC. Residues: CASRTPEYQETQYF.

In its sample, this clonotype was seen a few times. V is TRBV10-3 and J is TRBJ2-6; possible D gene TRBD1, 6 bases. Per the germline V gene, CDR1 is ENHRY and CDR2 is SYGVKD. Trimming cost V 4 bases and J 1 base, with 14 bases left between them. The CDR3 spans 17 residues. The CDR3 loop is CAISAWDIRSGANVLTF. The CDR3 DNA reads TGTGCCATCAGTGCCTGGGACATCAGATCTGGGGCCAACGTCCTGACTTTC.

There are a few counts of this clonotype. V gene TRBV19 combines with J gene TRBJ2-1, with D hard to call. The CDR3 loop spans 14 amino acids. Trimming shortened V by 8 bases and J by 0 bases, and 11 bases separated the two germline ends. Germline CDR1 LNHDA, CDR2 SQIVND (reference sequence). The CDR3 protein is CASSKISSYNEQFF. CDR3 sequence (DNA): TGTGCCAGTTCAAAAATTAGCTCCTACAATGAGCAGTTCTTC.

This clonotype was detected only a few times. The chain links TRBV7-8 to TRBJ2-7, with 8 bases identical to TRBD2. J gave up 3 bases and V 6 bases, and 7 bases lay outside the gene matches. Germline CDR1 and CDR2: SGHVS and FQNEAQ. The CDR3 contains 14 residues. In DNA, the CDR3 is TGTGCCAGCAGATCGGGGGGGTTAGACTACGAGCAGTACTTC. Its protein is CASRSGGLDYEQYF.

The V gene is TRBV4-1, the J gene TRBJ2-7, with D unclear. The CDR3 runs to 13 residues. The germline gives CDR1 MGHRA, CDR2 YSYEKL. With 0 bases removed from V and 3 bases from J, the gap between germline ends came to 6 bases. The CDR3 protein is CASSQDGYYEQYF. In DNA, the CDR3 is TGCGCCAGCAGCCAAGATGGGTACTACGAGCAGTACTTC.

This clonotype was detected only a few times. The chain recombines TRBV5-4 with TRBJ2-7; a weak D match, TRBD2 (6 bases). Germline loops: CDR1 SGHNT, CDR2 YYREEE (reference sequence). The ends were cut back, 1 base at V and 2 bases at J, with 13 bases in the middle. The CDR3 runs 15 residues. CDR3 nucleotide sequence: TGTGCCAGCAGCTTGAGGAGGGAAAAGACCTACGAGCAGTACTTC. Its protein product is CASSLRREKTYEQYF. The full variable domain, with the rest looked up from reference TRBV5-4 and TRBJ2-7, is ETGVTQSPTHLIKTRGQQVTLRCSSQSGHNTVSWYQQALGQGPQFIFQYYREEENGRGNFPPRFSGLQFPNYSSELNVNALELDDSALYLCASSLRREKTYEQYFGPGTRLTVT.

This clonotype came up a few times. An end of the junction does not agree with germline; a read error may underlie this. The rearrangement joins TRBV4-1 to TRBJ2-7; D remains ambiguous. The CDR3 loop spans 14 amino acids. The germline V gene encodes CDR1 MGHRA and CDR2 YSYEKL. Written as DNA, the CDR3 is TGTGCCAGCAGCCAAGTTGGGGACTCCTACGAGCAGTACTTC. This gives the protein CASSQVGDSYEQYF.

This clonotype was seen a few times. This sequence joins TRBV19 and TRBJ1-1; no clear D. CDR1 LNHDA and CDR2 SQIVND come from the germline V gene (reference sequence). V lost 4 bases and J lost 2, with 11 bases in between. The CDR3 contains 14 residues. DNA of the CDR3: TGTGCCAGTAGTACGGGTGGGGTTAACACTGAAGCTTTCTTT. This codes for CASSTGGVNTEAFF. Using reference TRBV19 and TRBJ1-1 for the parts outside the CDR3, the full variable domain is DGGITQSPKYLFRKEGQNVTLSCEQNLNHDAMYWYRQDPGQGLRLIYYSQIVNDFQKGDIAEGYSVSREKKESFPLTVTSAQKNPTAFYLCASSTGGVNTEAFFGQGTRLTVV.

This clonotype came up many times. The rearrangement joins TRBV7-2 to TRBJ2-4; the D gene is possibly TRBD1 (6 bases). Germline CDR1 is SGHTA and CDR2 is FQGNSA. The length of the CDR3 is 11 residues. V lost 4 bases, J lost 15 bases, and 13 bases lay in between. In DNA, the CDR3 is TGTGCCAGCAGCTCAACAGGGTTTTTGTACTTC. This encodes CASSSTGFLYF.

CDR3 protein: CASSPRDTDTQYF. In DNA, the CDR3 is TGTGCCAGCAGCCCCAGGGACACAGATACGCAGTATTTT. This chain joins TRBV7-6 and TRBJ2-3; D possibly corresponds to TRBD1 (5 bases). CDR1 and CDR2 from the germline V gene are SGHVS and FNYEAQ. Trimming removed 5 bases at V and 2 bases at J, with 8 bases between. The CDR3 runs 13 residues.

This chain connects TRBV6-1 to TRBJ1-5; D is perhaps TRBD1 (5 bases). The CDR3 spans 14 residues. Per germline, CDR1 MNHNS and CDR2 SASEGT. Trimming took 3 bases from V and 4 from J, leaving 10 bases between them. The CDR3 loop is CASSEGDRNQPQHF. The CDR3 DNA reads TGTGCCAGCAGTGAGGGCGACAGAAATCAGCCCCAGCATTTT.

This clonotype was observed a few times. The CDR3 bases are TGTGCCAGCAGCCGTACAGAGGCCTATGGCTACACCTTC. It translates to CASSRTEAYGYTF. The rearrangement uses TRBV6-1 and TRBJ1-2; D not resolved. Germline CDR1 and CDR2: MNHNS and SASEGT. Trimming took 6 bases from V and 4 from J, leaving 12 bases between them. There are 13 residues in the CDR3.

In its sample, this clonotype was seen a few times. The genes are TRBV6-1 and TRBJ2-1; 8 bases align to TRBD1. Trimming at V came to 10 bases and at J to 4 bases, leaving 9 bases not matched to a gene. Looked up from germline, CDR1 is MNHNS and CDR2 is SASEGT. There are 14 residues in the CDR3. CDR3 sequence reads: CAIPGTGYYNEQFF. As DNA, the CDR3 is TGTGCCATCCCCGGGACAGGATATTACAATGAGCAGTTCTTC.